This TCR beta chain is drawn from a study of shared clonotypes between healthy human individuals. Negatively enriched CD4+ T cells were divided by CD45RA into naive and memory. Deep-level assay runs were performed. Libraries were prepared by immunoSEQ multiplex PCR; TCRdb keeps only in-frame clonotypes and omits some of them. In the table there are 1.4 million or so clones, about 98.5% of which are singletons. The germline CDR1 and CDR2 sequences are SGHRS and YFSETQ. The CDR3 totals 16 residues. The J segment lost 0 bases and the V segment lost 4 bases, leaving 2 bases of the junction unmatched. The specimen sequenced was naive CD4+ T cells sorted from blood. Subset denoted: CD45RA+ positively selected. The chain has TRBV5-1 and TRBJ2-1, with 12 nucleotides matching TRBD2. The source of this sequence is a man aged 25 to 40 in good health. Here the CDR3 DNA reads TGCGCCAGCAGCCAGACTAGCGGGAGCTCCTACAATGAGCAGTTCTTC. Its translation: CASSQTSGSSYNEQFF.